This T cell receptor (beta chain) was retrieved from a study of post-analysis software for immune sequencing data. General observations from the study: Roughly five TRBV segments appeared more often in patients than in controls, and TRBV5-6, TRBV5-1 and TRBV20-1 were among these.

This clonotype was seen a handful of times. Its antigen is not identified. The germline V gene encodes CDR1 MDHEN and CDR2 SYDVKM. This CDR3 has 13 amino acids. J lost 5 bases, V lost 8 bases, and 6 bases had no gene match. Included in the TCR beta cDNA libraries were unique molecular identifiers. In TCRdb, the PCR reads were re-called with MiXCR into one record per CDR3 protein. In the table there are hundreds of thousands of distinct CDR3 sequences, roughly 29% of which are singletons. Specimen: blood. The rearrangement joins TRBV28 to TRBJ2-3; 8 nucleotides match TRBD2. The sequence was obtained from a girl aged 5 to 17 with multiple sclerosis. CDR3 DNA: TGTGCCAGCCGGGAGGGAGGGATAGATACGCAGTATTTT. Residues: CASREGGIDTQYF.